Presented here are 22 T cell receptor beta chains from one specimen sequenced in a study of T-cell memory formation after mild COVID-19. TCRdb re-derived calls from the 5' RACE reads in MiXCR, one entry per CDR3 protein. Altogether tens of thousands of distinct CDR3 sequences are present, over 6.5% being singletons, with the ten largest covering about 0.8%. The specimen was PBMCs or a T cell subset sorted from them (not recorded which). The source is an adult who had mild COVID-19 (a few samples of this study predate the infection). Cell type and time point are not known.

The chain uses TRBV12-3 or TRBV12-4 and TRBJ2-7; 7 positions match TRBD1. Trimming cost V 5 bases and J 3 bases; bases outside gene matches: 10. CDR3 size: 15 residues. In DNA form, the CDR3 reads TGTGCCAGCAGTCATATATGGAGGACAGGCTACGAGCAGTACTTC. Protein: CASSHIWRTGYEQYF.

The V call is TRBV5-1, the J call TRBJ1-1; tentatively, D is TRBD1 (5 bases). The CDR3 is 16 residues long. V lost 5 bases and J 0 bases, leaving 17 bases between the germline ends. Looked up from germline, CDR1 is SGHRS and CDR2 is YFSETQ. The CDR3: CASRWGEGFMNTEAFF. The CDR3 nucleotides read TGCGCCAGCAGATGGGGGGAAGGATTTATGAACACTGAAGCTTTCTTT.

This clonotype was found many times. This chain connects TRBV7-2 to TRBJ2-2, with 11 bases identical to TRBD2. The germline V gene encodes CDR1 SGHTA and CDR2 FQGNSA. This CDR3 is 16 amino acids long. Trimming at V came to 6 bases and at J to 5 bases, leaving 8 bases not matched to a gene. In nucleotides, the CDR3 is TGTGCCAGCAGAGAAACTAGCGGGGGTTTTACCGGGGAGCTGTTTTTT. Translated: CASRETSGGFTGELFF.

This clonotype was counted many times. The chain employs TRBV5-1 and TRBJ1-1; D is ambiguous. This CDR3 is 15 amino acids long. V gave up 2 bases and J gave up 1 base, with 12 bases separating them. CDR1 SGHRS and CDR2 YFSETQ come from the germline V gene. Here the CDR3 DNA reads TGCGCCAGCAGCTTTAACTCACAGCCGAACACTGAAGCTTTCTTT. Translation: CASSFNSQPNTEAFF. The variable domain in full, completed from reference TRBV5-1 and TRBJ1-1, reads KAGVTQTPRYLIKTRGQQVTLSCSPISGHRSVSWYQQTPGQGLQFLFEYFSETQRNKGNFPGRFSGRQFSNSRSEMNVSTLELGDSALYLCASSFNSQPNTEAFFGQGTRLTVV.

This clonotype was seen many times. This rearrangement joins TRBV15 to TRBJ2-1, with a possible D match to TRBD2 (5 bases). With 0 bases removed from V and 5 bases from J, the gap between germline ends came to 14 bases. The CDR3 has 16 amino acids. Germline V gene data show CDR1 as LNHNV and CDR2 as YYDKDF (reference sequence). The DNA of the CDR3 is TGTGCCACCAGCAGAGAGGGGAGACTACGGGACAATGAGCAGTTCTTC. This encodes CATSREGRLRDNEQFF.

This clonotype was detected a few times. The rearrangement links TRBV29-1 to TRBJ1-3, with D tentatively TRBD1 (5 bases). This CDR3 has 13 residues. Germline lookup yields CDR1 SQVTM and CDR2 ANQGSEA. Trimming cost V 3 bases and J 2 bases, with 8 bases left between them. The CDR3, as DNA: TGCAGCGTTGAGAGGGACCCTGGAAACACCATATATTTT. As protein: CSVERDPGNTIYF. Using reference TRBV29-1 and TRBJ1-3 for the parts outside the CDR3, the full variable domain is SAVISQKPSRDICQRGTSLTIQCQVDSQVTMMFWYRQQPGQSLTLIATANQGSEATYESGFVIDKFPISRPNLTFSTLTVSNMSPEDSSIYLCSVERDPGNTIYFGEGSWLTVV.

This clonotype was detected ten times or more. The chain recombines TRBV10-3 with TRBJ2-3; either TRBD1 or TRBD2 may supply D (5 bases each). Germline CDR1 ENHRY, CDR2 SYGVKD. The CDR3 loop spans 13 amino acids. Deletions cut 0 bases from V and 8 bases from J, with 9 bases between. This CDR3 reads CAISESGRITQYF. In DNA, the CDR3 is TGTGCCATCAGTGAGTCGGGACGTATTACGCAGTATTTT.

This clonotype was found many times. J is TRBJ2-2 and V is TRBV6-2 or TRBV6-3; 9 nucleotides match TRBD2. The CDR3 spans 14 residues. Per germline, CDR1 MNHEY and CDR2 SVGEGT. Unmatched junction bases numbered 7, after V lost 8 bases and J lost 6 bases. In nucleotides, the CDR3 is TGTGCCAGCGGTCTAGCGGGATTCCCCGGGGAGCTGTTTTTT. Its translation: CASGLAGFPGELFF.

This clonotype appeared a few times. The CDR3 spells CASSQVAGGPHEQFF. CDR3 coding DNA: TGTGCCAGCAGCCAAGTAGCGGGAGGGCCCCATGAGCAGTTCTTC. This chain links TRBV3-1 with TRBJ2-1; 11 nucleotides match TRBD2. Germline values: CDR1 LGHDT, CDR2 YNNKEL (reference sequence). The CDR3 has 15 amino acids. V shed 1 base and J 8 bases; nucleotides not matched to a gene: 4.

The chain combines TRBV4-1 with TRBJ1-1; no definite D call. CDR1 is MGHRA, CDR2 YSYEKL, per germline. There are 15 residues in the CDR3. V was shortened by 0 bases and J by 5 bases, with 13 bases between the two germline ends. This CDR3 is CASSQDNSGITEAFF. The DNA for the CDR3 is TGCGCCAGCAGCCAAGATAACTCGGGGATTACTGAAGCTTTCTTT.

This clonotype was seen at least ten times. The genes are TRBV4-2 and TRBJ2-1; 9 bases fit TRBD2. Germline CDR1 and CDR2: LGHNA and YNFKEQ. The ends lost 3 bases at V and 4 bases at J; junction bases unmatched: 7. There are 16 residues in the CDR3. CDR3 in amino acids: CASSQLLAGRYNEQFF. In DNA, the CDR3 is TGTGCCAGCAGCCAGCTCCTAGCGGGGCGGTACAATGAGCAGTTCTTC.

This chain links TRBV5-6 with TRBJ2-7; the D is unclear. CDR3 length: 14 residues. In germline, CDR1 is SGHDT, CDR2 YYEEEE. V lost 3 bases and J lost 6, with 16 bases in between. CDR3 sequence reads: CASSSLLHSGEQYF. In DNA, the CDR3 is TGTGCCAGCAGCTCACTCCTCCATTCGGGCGAGCAGTACTTC.

V gene TRBV7-8 combines with J gene TRBJ2-7; 12 nucleotides line up with TRBD1. CDR3 length equals 15 residues. Losses at the gene ends were 5 bases for V and 9 bases for J; bases not matched to a gene: 11. Germline lookup yields CDR1 SGHVS and CDR2 FQNEAQ. The CDR3 here is CASSPLRDRGLWQYF. In DNA form, the CDR3 reads TGTGCCAGCAGCCCCCTCCGGGACAGGGGGCTCTGGCAGTACTTC.

At least ten counts were recorded for this clonotype. The chain uses TRBV7-9 and TRBJ2-3, with unresolved D. Germline CDR1 SEHNR, CDR2 FQNEAQ (reference sequence). The CDR3 has 15 residues. The V end lost 2 bases, the J end lost 1 base, and 10 bases lay between the germline ends. The CDR3 DNA reads as TGTGCCAGCAGCTTAACATCGGTACGCACAGATACGCAGTATTTT. It specifies CASSLTSVRTDTQYF.

This clonotype was seen at least ten times. The chain couples TRBV27 to TRBJ1-5; weak D call: TRBD1 (6 bases). V lost 8 bases and J 5 bases, leaving 22 bases between the germline ends. The CDR3 covers 16 residues. Per the germline V gene, CDR1 is MNHEY and CDR2 is SMNVEV (reference sequence). The CDR3 DNA sequence: TGTGCCAGCTCCCTCGGCAGGGGACGGATGCATCAGCCCCAGCATTTT. Its translation: CASSLGRGRMHQPQHF.

The rearrangement joins TRBV4-1 to TRBJ1-3, with 8 nucleotides matching TRBD1. Germline CDR1 reads MGHRA; CDR2 reads YSYEKL. The length of the CDR3 is 15 residues. V lost 3 bases to trimming and J lost 4 bases; unmatched junction nucleotides: 5. The CDR3 bases are TGCGCCAGCAGCCAGAGGACAGGGCTAGGAAACACCATATATTTT. This gives the protein CASSQRTGLGNTIYF.

This clonotype was seen a few times. The CDR3 loop reads CATRDSTLNTEAFF. The CDR3 DNA follows: TGTGCCACCAGAGACAGCACGCTGAACACTGAAGCTTTCTTT. This chain uses TRBV19 with TRBJ1-1; weak D call: TRBD1 (5 bases). The length of the CDR3 is 14 residues. Germline CDR1 reads LNHDA; CDR2 reads SQIVND (reference sequence). V lost 10 bases and J 0 bases, leaving 15 bases between the germline ends.

This chain links TRBV20-1 with TRBJ2-7; D is uncertain. The CDR3 runs to 13 residues. CDR1 DFQATT and CDR2 SNEGSKA come from the germline V gene (reference sequence). Trimming took off 2 bases at V and 7 bases at J, with 15 bases between the two ends. CDR3 loop: CSARSTRRREQYF. DNA for the CDR3: TGCAGTGCTAGAAGCACCAGAAGGAGAGAGCAGTACTTC.

The sample holds many counts of this clonotype. This rearrangement joins TRBV12-3 or TRBV12-4 to TRBJ2-7; 8 bases match TRBD1. CDR3 size: 15 residues. The J segment lost 2 bases and the V segment lost 7 bases, leaving 10 bases of the junction unmatched. The CDR3 spells CASTPGTGPTYEQYF. CDR3 DNA: TGTGCCAGCACCCCCGGGACAGGACCAACCTACGAGCAGTACTTC.

This clonotype was observed a handful of times. V and J are TRBV9 and TRBJ1-1; 8 nucleotides match TRBD1. With V trimmed by 3 bases and J by 3 bases, 7 bases remained unmatched. Germline V lookup: CDR1 SGDLS, CDR2 YYNGEE. The CDR3 is 15 residues long. In DNA form, the CDR3 reads TGTGCCAGCAGCGAGACCGGGACAGGTTACACTGAAGCTTTCTTT. This gives the protein CASSETGTGYTEAFF.

This clonotype was detected ten times or more. This chain links TRBV5-1 with TRBJ1-2, with D maybe TRBD1 (5 bases). Germline-derived CDR1 and CDR2 are SGHRS and YFSETQ. The CDR3 consists of 16 residues. Trimming took 5 bases from V and 8 from J, leaving 25 bases between them. CDR3 protein: CASRGEQASTYAGYTF. The CDR3 bases are TGCGCCAGCAGAGGGGAGCAGGCGTCAACTTACGCAGGCTACACCTTC.

This CDR3 is CSVGDFSTGANVLTF. The CDR3 DNA reads as TGCAGCGTGGGGGACTTTTCCACTGGGGCCAACGTCCTGACTTTC. V is TRBV29-1 and J is TRBJ2-6, with D possibly TRBD2 on 6 matching bases. Germline V lookup: CDR1 SQVTM, CDR2 ANQGSEA. The CDR3 spans 15 residues. V was trimmed by 6 bases and J by 2 bases, leaving 14 bases between them.